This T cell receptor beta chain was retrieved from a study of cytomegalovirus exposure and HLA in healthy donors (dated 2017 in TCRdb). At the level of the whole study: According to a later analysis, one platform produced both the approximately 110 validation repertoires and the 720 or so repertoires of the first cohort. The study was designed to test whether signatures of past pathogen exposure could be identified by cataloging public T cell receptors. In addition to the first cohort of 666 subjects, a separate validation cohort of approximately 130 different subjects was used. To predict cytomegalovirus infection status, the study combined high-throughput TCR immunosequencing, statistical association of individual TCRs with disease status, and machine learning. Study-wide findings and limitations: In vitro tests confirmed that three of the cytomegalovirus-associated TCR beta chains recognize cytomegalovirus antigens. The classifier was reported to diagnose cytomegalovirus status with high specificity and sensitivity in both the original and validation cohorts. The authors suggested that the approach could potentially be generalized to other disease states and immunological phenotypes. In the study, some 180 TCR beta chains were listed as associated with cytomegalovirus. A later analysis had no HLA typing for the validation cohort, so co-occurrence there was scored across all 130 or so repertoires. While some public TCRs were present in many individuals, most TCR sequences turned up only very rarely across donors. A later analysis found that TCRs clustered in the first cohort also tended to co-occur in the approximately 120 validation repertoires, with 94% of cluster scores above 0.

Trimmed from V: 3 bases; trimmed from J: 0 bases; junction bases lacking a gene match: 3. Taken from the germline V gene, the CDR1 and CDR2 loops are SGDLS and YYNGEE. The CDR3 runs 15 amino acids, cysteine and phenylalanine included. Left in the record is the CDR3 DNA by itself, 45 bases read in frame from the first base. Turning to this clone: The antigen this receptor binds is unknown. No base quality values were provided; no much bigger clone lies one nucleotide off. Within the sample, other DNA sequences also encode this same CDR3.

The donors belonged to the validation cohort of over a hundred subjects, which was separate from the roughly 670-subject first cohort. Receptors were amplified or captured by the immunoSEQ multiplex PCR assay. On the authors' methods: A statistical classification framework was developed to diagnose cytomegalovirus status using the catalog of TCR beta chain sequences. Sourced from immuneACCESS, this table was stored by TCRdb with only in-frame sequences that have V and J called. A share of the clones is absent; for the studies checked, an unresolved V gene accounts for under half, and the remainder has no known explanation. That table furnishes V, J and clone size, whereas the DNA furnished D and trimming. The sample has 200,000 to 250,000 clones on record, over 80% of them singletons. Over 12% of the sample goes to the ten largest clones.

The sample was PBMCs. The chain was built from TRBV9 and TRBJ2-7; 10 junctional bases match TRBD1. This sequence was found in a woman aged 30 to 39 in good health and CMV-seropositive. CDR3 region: CASSAGTGVSYEQYF. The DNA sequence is TGTGCCAGCAGCGCCGGGACAGGGGTCTCCTACGAGCAGTACTTC.